This T cell receptor beta chain was recorded in a study of T-cell memory formation after mild COVID-19. Study-wide results and caveats: Day 15 to 85 contracting clones showed balanced CD4/CD8; later expanders leaned CD4+. Contracting clones localized mainly to CM and EM when CD4+ and mainly to EMRA when CD8+. The authors left the SARS-CoV-2 specificity of second-wave clones peaking on day 37 unconfirmed.

The CDR3 spans 15 residues. In germline, CDR1 is DFQATT, CDR2 SNEGSKA (reference sequence). The ends lost 3 bases at V and 6 bases at J; junction bases unmatched: 9. 5'RACE with constant-segment primers yielded barcoded, UMI-tagged TCR alpha and TCR beta cDNA libraries. TCRdb ran MiXCR on the 5' RACE reads and lists one entry per CDR3 protein. The data show around 180,000 distinct CDR3 sequences, around 20% seen once. This clonotype was picked up a small number of times. Antigen specificity is unknown. The clonotype was recovered from a man aged 18 to 35 who had mild COVID-19 (a few samples of this study predate the infection). Cell type and time point are not known. The chain employs TRBV20-1 and TRBJ2-7, with TRBD1 matching 12 bases. The source material was PBMCs or a T cell subset sorted from them (not recorded which). The CDR3: CSASDGTGGGGEQYF. In DNA form, the CDR3 reads TGCAGTGCTAGTGACGGGACAGGGGGCGGTGGCGAGCAGTACTTC.